This record covers a single T cell receptor (beta chain). The PCR was carried out with 60 Vbeta primers and 13 Jbeta primers. TCRdb keeps only in-frame clones here, not all; method: immunoSEQ multiplex PCR. The sample has some 95,000 clones; approximately 77% are singletons. This CDR3 region has 17 residues. The junction had 7 bases not matched to a gene; V was cut back by 0 bases and J by 1 base. Germline assignment: CDR1 MGHRA and CDR2 YSYEKL. The source of the sample is a study of cytomegalovirus exposure and HLA in healthy donors. Study-level background: Earlier findings included more than 95 million unique TCR beta sequences obtained from 150 million to 200 million T cells.

Input material: PBMCs. This receptor was obtained from a woman in her thirties or forties in good health and CMV-seronegative. The chain has TRBV4-1 and TRBJ1-1, with TRBD1 matching over 8 bases. DNA for the CDR3: TGCGCCAGCAGCCAAGAGGGAGGACAGGGAAGGAACACTGAAGCTTTCTTT. Its translation: CASSQEGGQGRNTEAFF.